The 7 T cell receptor beta chains below come from one sample, sequenced in a study of T cells in Graves' hyperthyroidism and ophthalmopathy. Researchers took RNA transcripts and amplified the TCR beta CDR3 regions from them. The HTBI set primed first-round TCR CDR3 RT-PCR. Via MiXCR, TCRdb re-called the multiplex PCR reads, giving one row per CDR3 protein. The table lists around 700,000 distinct CDR3 sequences, 18% of them singletons. Sequencing was done on a sample of blood. These TCRs come from a woman aged 45-59 years with Graves' hyperthyroidism that later progressed to Graves' ophthalmopathy.

This clonotype was found many times. The V call is TRBV12-3 or TRBV12-4, the J call TRBJ1-6; no definite D call. The CDR3 has 15 residues. Between the trimmed V and J ends, which lost 3 bases and 7 bases, there was a span of 13 bases. The CDR3 bases are TGTGCCAGCAGTTTTGTGAGGCAGGAGAATTCACCCCTCCACTTT. It yields the protein CASSFVRQENSPLHF.

At least ten counts were recorded for this clonotype. The CDR3 loop is CATSDRPGELFF. DNA of the CDR3: TGTGCCACCAGTGATCGTCCGGGGGAGCTGTTTTTT. The chain employs TRBV24-1 and TRBJ2-2; D gene ambiguous. V was pared by 3 bases and J by 8 bases, with 6 bases between. This CDR3 is built from 12 residues. Germline V CDR1 and CDR2: KGHDR, SFDVKD.

This clonotype has a single count. The rearrangement links TRBV6-1 to TRBJ2-2; D not resolved. This CDR3 is built from 11 residues. Trimming took off 5 bases at V and 7 bases at J, with 5 bases between the two ends. Germline values: CDR1 MNHNS, CDR2 SASEGT. This CDR3 is CASSPYGELFF. The CDR3, as DNA: TGTGCCAGCAGTCCGTACGGGGAGCTGTTTTTT.

In its sample, this clonotype was seen many times. The chain has TRBV20-1 and TRBJ2-7; D uncertain. The germline CDR1 and CDR2 sequences are DFQATT and SNEGSKA (reference sequence). With 2 bases removed from V and 1 base from J, the gap between germline ends came to 6 bases. This CDR3 is 12 amino acids long. The CDR3 sequence: CSARQVSYEQYF. The CDR3 DNA follows: TGCAGTGCTAGACAGGTTTCCTACGAGCAGTACTTC.

The chain carries TRBV14 and TRBJ2-7, with D perhaps matching TRBD1 (5 bases). This CDR3 region has 15 residues. Germline lookup yields CDR1 SGHDN and CDR2 FVKESK. The V and J ends lost 1 base and 7 bases respectively, with 17 bases between them. CDR3 DNA: TGTGCCAGCAGCCAAGTTAATCAAGGGCCAGGGGAGCAGTACTTC. Translation: CASSQVNQGPGEQYF.

This clonotype was counted a few times. CDR3 nucleotides: TGTGCCAGCAGCGTAAGACAGGACTACGAGCAGTACTTC. Translated, it gives CASSVRQDYEQYF. The chain is built from TRBV5-4 and TRBJ2-7; D perhaps matches TRBD1 (6 bases). The V and J ends lost 4 bases and 3 bases respectively, with 11 bases between them. Germline V lookup: CDR1 SGHNT, CDR2 YYREEE (reference sequence). The CDR3 contains 13 residues.

This clonotype was counted ten times or more. The chain is built from TRBV7-8 and TRBJ1-2; 8 bases agree with TRBD1. CDR3 length: 15 amino acids. Unmatched junction bases numbered 7, after V lost 5 bases and J lost 2 bases. Germline V gene lookup returns CDR1 SGHVS and CDR2 FQNEAQ. Here the CDR3 reads CASSEDWTGNYGYTF. CDR3 nucleotides: TGTGCCAGCAGCGAAGACTGGACAGGGAACTATGGCTACACCTTC.